This T cell receptor (beta chain) was sequenced during a study of beta chain features in type 1 diabetes. Germline-derived CDR1 and CDR2 are SQVTM and ANQGSEA. V was clipped by 7 bases and J by 3 bases; unmatched bases: 6. The CDR3 extends over 13 amino acids. With respect to this clone: The antigen is unknown.

CD4+ cells of the naive, central memory, regulatory and stem cell-like memory types were sorted via CD45RO/CCR7/CD25/CD127/CD95/CD27. Study findings and constraints: Over-representation of high TCR-expressing cells was a possible consequence of cDNA sequencing. People with Type 1 diabetes carried modestly yet significantly shorter TCRB CDR3s in all four CD4+ subsets. For type 1 diabetes patients, VDJ junctions showed fewer insertions and more deletions.

The investigators reverse transcribed all of the isolated RNA, so they sequenced expressed TCRB transcripts. The table came from immunoSEQ multiplex PCR; TCRdb's copy has only in-frame clones and leaves some out. The sample contains 500,000 to 800,000 clones, 9.5% to 15% of which appear only once. The chain is built from TRBV29-1 and TRBJ1-1, with 9 bases aligning to TRBD1. The sequence was collected from a man aged 25-45 years with type 1 diabetes. Sequenced sample: naive CD4+ T cells from blood. The CDR3 sequence is CSARTGEDTEAFF. The CDR3 DNA is TGCAGCGCCCGGACAGGGGAGGACACTGAAGCTTTCTTT.